A selection of T cell receptor beta chains follows, all from one sample in a study of cytomegalovirus exposure and HLA in healthy donors. The table came from immunoSEQ multiplex PCR; TCRdb's copy has only in-frame clones and leaves some out. The profile shows fewer than 200,000 clones, nearly 90% of them singletons. Sequencing was done on a sample of PBMCs. These receptors were obtained from a man aged 18 to 30 in good health and CMV-seropositive. Both conserved end residues are part of each CDR3. A D gene is named only where the DNA matches it firmly. Not all rows give a size; the values are once, few, many and, for expanded clones, a class.

size: NA
J: TRBJ1-1
D: TRBD1
V: TRBV13
CDR3: CASSFRGQTWTEAFF
DNA: TGTGCCAGCAGCTTTCGGGGACAGACGTGGACTGAAGCTTTCTTT

size: NA
J: TRBJ2-1
D: TRBD2
V: TRBV2
CDR3: CASRERLAGLTYNEQFF
DNA: TGTGCCAGCAGGGAACGACTAGCGGGCCTAACCTACAATGAGCAGTTCTTC

size: NA
J: TRBJ2-3
D: NA
V: TRBV30
CDR3: CAWDRHSTDTQYF
DNA: TGTGCCTGGGACCGACACAGCACAGATACGCAGTATTTT

size: NA
J: TRBJ1-5
D: TRBD1
V: TRBV19
CDR3: CASNRDRGGQPQHF
DNA: TGTGCCAGTAATAGGGACAGGGGTGGTCAGCCCCAGCATTTT

size: few
J: TRBJ2-1
D: NA
V: TRBV4-2
CDR3: CASSPGYYNEQFF
DNA: TGTGCCAGCAGCCCGGGATACTACAATGAGCAGTTCTTC

size: NA
J: TRBJ2-7
D: TRBD2
V: TRBV28
CDR3: CASSLPQPGLAGGNNLYEQYF
DNA: TGTGCCAGCAGTTTACCGCAACCGGGACTAGCGGGAGGAAACAACTTGTACGAGCAGTACTTC

size: NA
J: TRBJ2-2
D: NA
V: TRBV21-1
CDR3: CASSESGRKNTGELFF
DNA: TGTGCCAGCAGCGAAAGTGGGAGGAAAAACACCGGGGAGCTGTTTTTT

size: NA
J: TRBJ2-3
D: TRBD2
V: TRBV28
CDR3: CASSSGTSGSRDTQYF
DNA: TGTGCCAGCAGTTCCGGGACTAGCGGGAGTAGGGATACGCAGTATTTT

size: NA
J: TRBJ1-1
D: TRBD1
V: TRBV28
CDR3: CASSWGTGSTEAFF
DNA: TGTGCCAGCAGTTGGGGGACAGGGAGCACTGAAGCTTTCTTT

size: NA
J: TRBJ1-2
D: TRBD1
V: TRBV15
CDR3: CATSRLQGAYGYTF
DNA: TGTGCCACCAGCAGACTACAGGGGGCATATGGCTACACCTTC

size: NA
J: TRBJ1-1
D: TRBD1
V: TRBV19
CDR3: CASSISRGVLWQAFF
DNA: TGTGCCAGTAGTATAAGCAGGGGGGTCCTCTGGCAAGCTTTCTTT

size: NA
J: TRBJ1-2
D: TRBD1
V: TRBV5-1
CDR3: CASSLRDRGSYTF
DNA: TGCGCCAGCAGCTTGAGGGACAGGGGAAGCTACACCTTC

size: once
J: TRBJ2-7
D: TRBD2
V: TRBV19
CDR3: CASSISGTGSYEQYF
DNA: TGTGCCAGTAGTATTAGCGGGACGGGATCCTACGAGCAGTACTTC

size: NA
J: TRBJ1-5
D: NA
V: TRBV5-8
CDR3: CASQGPNQPQHF
DNA: TGTGCCAGTCAGGGGCCCAATCAGCCCCAGCATTTT

size: NA
J: TRBJ2-5
D: TRBD1
V: TRBV10-3
CDR3: CAISEPQGRETQYF
DNA: TGTGCCATCAGTGAGCCACAGGGGAGAGAGACCCAGTACTTC

size: NA
J: TRBJ1-5
D: TRBD1
V: TRBV7-3
CDR3: CASSLRGFGTGRNQPQHF
DNA: TGTGCCAGCAGCTTAAGGGGGTTCGGGACAGGGAGGAATCAGCCCCAGCATTTT

size: NA
J: TRBJ1-1
D: NA
V: TRBV29-1
CDR3: CSVERQFTEAFF
DNA: TGCAGCGTTGAAAGACAGTTCACTGAAGCTTTCTTT

size: NA
J: TRBJ2-7
D: TRBD1
V: TRBV19
CDR3: CASRAGGMTNYEQYF
DNA: TGTGCCAGTAGGGCAGGGGGCATGACAAACTACGAGCAGTACTTC

size: NA
J: TRBJ2-5
D: TRBD1
V: TRBV15
CDR3: CATSRVGQGEETQYF
DNA: TGTGCCACCAGCAGAGTGGGACAGGGGGAAGAGACCCAGTACTTC

size: NA
J: TRBJ2-3
D: NA
V: TRBV4-1
CDR3: CASSPLTSTDTQYF
DNA: TGCGCCAGCAGCCCGTTAACTAGCACAGATACGCAGTATTTT